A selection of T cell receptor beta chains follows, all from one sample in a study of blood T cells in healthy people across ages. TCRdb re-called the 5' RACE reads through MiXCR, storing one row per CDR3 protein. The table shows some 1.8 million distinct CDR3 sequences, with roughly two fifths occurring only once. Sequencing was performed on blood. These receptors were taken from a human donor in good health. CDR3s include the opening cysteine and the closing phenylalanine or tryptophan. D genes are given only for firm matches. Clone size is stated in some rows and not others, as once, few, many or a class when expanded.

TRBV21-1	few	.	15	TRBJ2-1	TGTGCCAGCAGCTCACTTGGGGCAGTAATTAGTGAGCAGTTCTTC	CASSSLGAVISEQFF
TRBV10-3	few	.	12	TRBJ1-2	TGTGCCATCAGTGTAGACTTTTATGGCTACACCTTC	CAISVDFYGYTF
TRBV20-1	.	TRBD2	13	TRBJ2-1	TGCAGTGCTGGGACTAGCGGGGTGGGGGAGCAGTTCTTC	CSAGTSGVGEQFF
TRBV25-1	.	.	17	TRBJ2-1	TGTGCCGGCAGTGAGGGTTCATATGGTTCTGTTTTCAGTGAGCAGTTCTTC	CAGSEGSYGSVFSEQFF
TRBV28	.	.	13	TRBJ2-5	TGTGCCAGCAGTTTCTTCCCTTCCGGGGAGCAGTACTTC	CASSFFPSGEQYF
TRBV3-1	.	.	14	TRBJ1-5	TGTGCCAGCAGCCACCGCAGGGTGGACCAGCCCCAGCATTTT	CASSHRRVDQPQHF
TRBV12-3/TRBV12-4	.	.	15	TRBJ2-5	TGTGCCAGCAGTTTAAGGTCCCCCCTTTCGGGGACCCAGTACTTC	CASSLRSPLSGTQYF
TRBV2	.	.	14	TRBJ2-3	TGTGCCAGCATGCAGACAACACCCACAGATACGCAGTATTTT	CASMQTTPTDTQYF
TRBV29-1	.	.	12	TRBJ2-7	TGCAGCGTTGAAGCGGCTAGCTACGAGCAGTACTTC	CSVEAASYEQYF
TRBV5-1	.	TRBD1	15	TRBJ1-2	TGCGCCAGCAGCGCCGGACAGGGTAGCGACTATGGCTACACCTTC	CASSAGQGSDYGYTF
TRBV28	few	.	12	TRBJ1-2	TGTGCCAGCAGTTTATCAGGCAAAGGCTACACCTTC	CASSLSGKGYTF